The T cell receptor beta chain described here comes from a study of T-cell memory formation after mild COVID-19. The 5'RACE method, run with constant-segment primers, produced TCR alpha and TCR beta cDNA libraries (carrying sample barcodes and UMIs). Each CDR3 protein is one row after TCRdb ran MiXCR on the 5' RACE reads. The repertoire holds more than 300,000 distinct CDR3 sequences, with 12% to 15% as singletons. The CDR3 has 13 amino acids. V was trimmed by 0 bases and J by 2 bases, leaving 5 bases between them. Germline loops: CDR1 GTSNPN, CDR2 SVGIG (reference sequence). This clonotype was counted a few times.

Material for sequencing was PBMCs or a T cell subset sorted from them (not recorded which). This TCR was recovered from a man between 18 and 29 years old who had mild COVID-19 (a few samples of this study predate the infection). Cell type and time point are not known. This rearrangement joins TRBV30 to TRBJ1-5, with D perhaps TRBD1 (5 bases). The DNA for the CDR3 is TGTGCCTGGAGTGTACAGGGCAATCAGCCCCAGCATTTT. Protein product: CAWSVQGNQPQHF.